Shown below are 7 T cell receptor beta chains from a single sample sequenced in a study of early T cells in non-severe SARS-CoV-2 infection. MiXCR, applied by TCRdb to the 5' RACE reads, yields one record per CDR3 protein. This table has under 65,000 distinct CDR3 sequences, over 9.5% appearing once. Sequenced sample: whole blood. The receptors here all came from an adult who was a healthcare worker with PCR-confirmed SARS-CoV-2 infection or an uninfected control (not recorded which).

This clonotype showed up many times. The CDR3 DNA reads as TGTGCCAGCAGGGGGGACAGGGTAAGAAATCAGCCCCAGCATTTT. Translating gives CASRGDRVRNQPQHF. The chain joins TRBV6-1 to TRBJ1-5; 9 nucleotides line up with TRBD1. The J segment lost 4 bases and the V segment lost 6 bases, leaving 7 bases of the junction unmatched. CDR1 and CDR2 from the germline V gene are MNHNS and SASEGT. This CDR3 has 15 amino acids.

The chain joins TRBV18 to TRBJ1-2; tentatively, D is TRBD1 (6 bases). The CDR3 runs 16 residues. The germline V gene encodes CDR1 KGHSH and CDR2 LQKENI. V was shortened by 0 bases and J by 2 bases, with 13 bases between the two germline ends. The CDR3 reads CASSPPVQTGNYGYTF. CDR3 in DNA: TGTGCCAGCTCACCACCGGTCCAGACAGGAAACTATGGCTACACCTTC. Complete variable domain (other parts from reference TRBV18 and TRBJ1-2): NAGVMQNPRHLVRRRGQEARLRCSPMKGHSHVYWYRQLPEEGLKFMVYLQKENIIDESGMPKERFSAEFPKEGPSILRIQQVVRGDSAAYFCASSPPVQTGNYGYTFGSGTRLTVV.

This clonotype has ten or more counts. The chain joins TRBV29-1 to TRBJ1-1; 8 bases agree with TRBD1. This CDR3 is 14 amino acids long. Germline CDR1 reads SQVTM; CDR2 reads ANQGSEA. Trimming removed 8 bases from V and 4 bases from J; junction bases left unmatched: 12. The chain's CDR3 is CSSLKDRAATEAFF. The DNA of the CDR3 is TGCAGCTCCCTGAAGGACAGGGCGGCCACTGAAGCTTTCTTT.

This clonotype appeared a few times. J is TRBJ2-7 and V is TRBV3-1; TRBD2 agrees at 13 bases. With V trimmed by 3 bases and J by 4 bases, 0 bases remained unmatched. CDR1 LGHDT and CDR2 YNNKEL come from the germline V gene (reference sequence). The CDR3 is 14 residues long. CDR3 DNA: TGTGCCAGCAGCCAGGGACTAGCGGGGTACGAGCAGTACTTC. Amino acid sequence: CASSQGLAGYEQYF.

Here the CDR3 DNA reads TGTGCCAGCAGCTGGACCAGGGTTGAAGCTTTCTTT. This gives the protein CASSWTRVEAFF. The genes are TRBV7-2 and TRBJ1-1; possibly TRBD1 for D (5 bases). Trimming pared 4 bases from V and 7 bases from J, leaving 10 bases between. The CDR3 covers 12 residues. CDR1 and CDR2 from the germline V gene are SGHTA and FQGNSA.

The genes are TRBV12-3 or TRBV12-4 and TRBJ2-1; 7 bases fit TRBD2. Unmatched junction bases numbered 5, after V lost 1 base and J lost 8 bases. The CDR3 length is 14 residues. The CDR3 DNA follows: TGTGCCAGCAGTTTAGGACTAGCTAACGATGAGCAGTTCTTC. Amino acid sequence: CASSLGLANDEQFF.

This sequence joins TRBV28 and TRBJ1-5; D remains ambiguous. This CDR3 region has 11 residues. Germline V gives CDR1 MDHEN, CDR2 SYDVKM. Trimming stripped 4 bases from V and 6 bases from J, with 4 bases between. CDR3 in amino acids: CASSSGQPQHF. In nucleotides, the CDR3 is TGTGCCAGCAGTTCGGGTCAGCCCCAGCATTTT. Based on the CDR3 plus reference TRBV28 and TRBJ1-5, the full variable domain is DVKVTQSSRYLVKRTGEKVFLECVQDMDHENMFWYRQDPGLGLRLIYFSYDVKMKEKGDIPEGYSVSREKKERFSLILESASTNQTSMYLCASSSGQPQHFGDGTRLSIL.